This TCR beta chain was found in a study of cytomegalovirus exposure and HLA in healthy donors (TCRdb year 2017). Context from the whole study: An earlier analysis of about 530 of the donors reported 276 Gb of sequence data and 95 million to 120 million unique TCR beta sequences obtained from around 170 million T cells. An early release that covered around 590 HLA-typed donors contained around 330 gigabases of sequencing data and 85 million to 100 million unique TCR sequences. A later analysis re-examined previously published TCR beta repertoires from more than 550 donors and added high-resolution HLA genotyping to investigate patterns of TCR occurrence. In the later analysis, no new phenotypic data were used to find candidate immune exposures; instead, reliance was placed on TCR beta sequences and their occurrence across donors. A later genetic analysis used genome-wide SNP genotypes for about 65% of the 666 donors, treating that subset as a discovery cohort. The number of typed donors differed by locus: roughly 629-630 for A, B, C, DRB1 and DQB1; some 540 for DQA1; about 600 for DPA1; and some 430 for DPB1. An earlier analysis of 500 to 750 of the donors applied high-throughput TCR beta sequencing to assess whether each TCR beta V gene segment acted as functional or pseudogenic. Alongside the repertoire data, information on donor age, sex, ethnicity and CMV serostatus was compiled. Of the approximately 400 genotyped donors, about 80% fell in the genetic ancestry cluster associated with self-reported Caucasian donors. Because of strong linkage in the cohort, roughly five DR-DQ haplotypes were treated as single units for association and clustering. Across approximately 400 genotyped donors of the cohort, an average of roughly 250,000 unique TCR beta nucleotide sequences per donor were sequenced, and roughly 18% of those sequences were non-productive. To predict cytomegalovirus infection status, the study combined high-throughput TCR immunosequencing, statistical association of individual TCRs with disease status, and machine learning. Besides the first cohort of roughly 700 subjects, a separate validation cohort made up of over 100 different subjects was used. The study was designed to test whether signatures of past pathogen exposure could be identified by cataloging public T cell receptors. The study profiled the T cell repertoires of 550 to 700 subjects by immunosequencing and related them to cytomegalovirus serostatus. Every discovery cohort repertoire had been produced on one sequencing platform. Class I and class II HLA loci were covered by the typing at four-digit resolution.

From cysteine to phenylalanine, the CDR3 is 13 amino acids long. The CDR3 DNA has 39 bases and is translated from base 1. CDR1 GTSNPN and CDR2 SVGIG are derived from the germline V gene (reference sequence). V and J lose 0 bases and 7 bases, and a span of 10 bases separates them. As for this clone: Its antigen has not been determined. The sample holds no much larger clone one base away, and base qualities are not on file. This same CDR3 is encoded by further DNA sequences in the sample.

Here is what the overall study found, with its caveats: A later genetic analysis reported fewer N-insertions in productive TCRs among donors in an Asian-associated ancestry cluster than the 666-donor mean. In a later analysis, most CMV-associated TCR beta chains were found to appear HLA-restricted, with HLA associations seemingly driven largely by CMV exposure. A group of highly shared sequence variants was considered likely to be a technical artifact of the sequencing pipeline. A further reported finding was that TCR beta sequences accurately predicted the HLA-A and HLA-B alleles for most subjects in the first cohort. Compared with equally common non-associated chains, HLA-associated TCR beta chains in a later analysis were more clonally expanded and had lower generation probabilities. Presence/absence analyses assumed roughly uniform sequencing depth across donors, an assumption that may not hold. For the cohort, immune exposure information was limited to CMV serostatus. According to a later analysis, parvovirus B19, influenza, CMV and Epstein-Barr virus appeared linked to several top co-occurrence clusters. In vitro tests confirmed that a few of the cytomegalovirus-associated TCR beta chains recognize cytomegalovirus antigens. Because counts were too low, fewer than 20 rarely observed V segments, including chromosome 9 orphons, were excluded from the earlier analysis of a few hundred of the donors. Because HLA typing was unavailable for some donors at each locus, only the typed subset was used in association tests. In an earlier analysis of some 500 of the donors, most TCR beta V segments appeared in productive rearrangements about 87% or about 30% of the time, broadly matching IMGT annotations. At a false discovery rate of 0.05, a later analysis linked about 16,000 TCR beta sequences to specific HLA alleles. A later genetic analysis associated a missense DCLRE1C variant with V-gene and J-gene trimming of TCR beta chains, and an independent cohort replicated the association. Linkage disequilibrium might explain the correlated functional status among segregating V segments, but an unknown experimental factor could not be ruled out. In both the original and validation cohorts, the classifier was reported to diagnose cytomegalovirus status with high specificity and sensitivity. The cohort was sequenced for TCR beta chains only, and without alpha or paired-chain data the features that could be detected were limited. While some public TCRs were present in many individuals, most TCR sequences turned up only very rarely across donors. Some IMGT-functional V segments, including TRBV6-2 and TRBV6-3, could not be distinguished by the 87-base-pair reads and were therefore excluded. When HLA alleles, especially DR and DQ, strongly co-occurred, attributing TCR associations to individual alleles was difficult. The study listed 164 TCR beta chains as associated with cytomegalovirus. The authors suggested that the approach could potentially be generalized to other disease states and immunological phenotypes. A later analysis found that TCR association rates varied across HLA loci, with DRB1 alleles showing the most associated TCRs and HLA-C alleles the fewest.

The method behind the library was the immunoSEQ multiplex PCR assay. A mixture of 60 forward primers for TCR Vbeta segments and 13 reverse primers for TCR Jbeta segments was used in the multiplex PCR. Amplification of the CDR3 region of rearranged TCR beta genes was performed with a multiplex PCR assay on genomic DNA. The Illumina HiSeq System was used to sequence the amplified TCR beta libraries as 87-base-pair reads. As for the authors' bioinformatics: A later analysis tallied 75 million to 95 million unique TCR beta chains across the 700 or so repertoires, and approximately 12 million of those chains were shared by two or more donors. To remove PCR and sequencing errors, raw reads were error-corrected and collapsed into unique sequences using a nearest-neighbor algorithm that merged closely related sequences. CDR3 sequences were aligned to IMGT reference sequences to assign V, D and J gene segments. For a sequence to be retained, at least a six-nucleotide match to both a V gene segment and a J gene segment was required. Rearrangements were called productive when the CDR3 lacked stop codons and stayed in frame with V and J; all others were non-productive. Following IMGT convention, CDR3 was defined as the stretch from the second conserved V-encoded cysteine up to the conserved J-encoded phenylalanine. In an earlier analysis of roughly 610 of the donors, sequences lacking an unambiguous match to a single V gene segment were excluded. An earlier analysis of fewer than 650 of the donors classified V segments as functional when productive rearrangements were above 56.7% and as segregating when the standard deviation between donors was above 5%. A statistical classification framework was built to diagnose cytomegalovirus status from the catalog of TCR beta chain sequences. V and J gene assignment, in a later analysis, came from comparing TCR nucleotide sequences with IMGT/GENE-DB human TR gene sequences. A later analysis assigned CDR3 sequences and most-parsimonious VDJ recombination scenarios with the TCRdist pipeline. A later analysis defined each TCR beta chain by its CDR3 amino acid sequence plus V-gene family, and excluded reads lacking a unique V-gene family. In a later analysis, 500 to 700 highly shared, low-generation-probability nucleotide sequences were removed to address suspected cross-contamination and a sequencing artifact. For each public chain, a later analysis derived a clonal expansion index from normalized ranks of inferred template counts within each repertoire. In a later analysis, generation probabilities were computed using a VDJ recombination model fitted to out-of-frame rearrangements, and the results were checked against IGoR. In a later analysis, hypergeometric tests were used to score TCR-TCR, TCR-HLA and TCR-CMV co-occurrence, with a repertoire-size bias correction applied to TCR pairs. To estimate false discovery rates, a later analysis permuted the HLA or CMV assignments 20 times. In a later analysis, co-occurring TCRs were grouped with DBSCAN, and TCRdist sequence similarity was added when clustering was performed within HLA-allele-positive subsets. Repertoires with fewer than 30,000 or more than 120,000 public chains, plus five repertoires with anomalous nucleotide sharing, were excluded from co-occurrence clustering. In its TCRdb copy, this immuneACCESS table keeps in-frame sequences only and misses some clones. Where compared with another copy, unresolved V genes explain less than half of these, and the others have no known cause. V and J calls and clone size are copied from that table; D and trimming were computed from the DNA. This sample gives roughly 78,000 clones in total; about 60% of them show up just once. The ten biggest clones cover roughly 5.6% of the sample.

The cohort consisted of 650 to 700 healthy bone marrow donors. At the time of sampling, every cohort member was nominally healthy, though immune exposures that went unrecorded were likely present. The donor was CMV seropositive and belonged to the group of 250 to 350 seropositive cohort members. A peripheral blood sample was provided by each donor, and peripheral blood mononuclear cells were used for TCR beta sequencing. The Qiagen DNeasy Blood Extraction Kit was used to extract genomic DNA from the blood cell samples. The sequenced sample consisted of PBMCs. The origin of this receptor is a man aged 25-40 years in good health and CMV-seropositive. The rearrangement joined TRBV30 to TRBJ2-1, with the D segment identity uncertain. This receptor carries the CDR3 CAWSVERRNEQFF. The DNA reads as follows: TGTGCCTGGAGTGTAGAGAGGCGGAATGAGCAGTTCTTC.